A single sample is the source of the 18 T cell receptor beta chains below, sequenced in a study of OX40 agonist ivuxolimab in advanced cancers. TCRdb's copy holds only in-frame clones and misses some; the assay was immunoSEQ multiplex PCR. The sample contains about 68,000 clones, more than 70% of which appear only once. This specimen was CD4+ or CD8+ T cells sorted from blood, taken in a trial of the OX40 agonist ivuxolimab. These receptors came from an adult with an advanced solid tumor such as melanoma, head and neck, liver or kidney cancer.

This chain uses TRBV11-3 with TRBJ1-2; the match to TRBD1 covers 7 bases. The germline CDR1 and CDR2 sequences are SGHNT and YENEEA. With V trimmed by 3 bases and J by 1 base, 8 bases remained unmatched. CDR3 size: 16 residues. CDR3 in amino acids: CASSLRQGGSNYGYTF. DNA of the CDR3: TGTGCCAGCAGCTTGCGACAGGGTGGAAGTAACTATGGCTACACCTTC.

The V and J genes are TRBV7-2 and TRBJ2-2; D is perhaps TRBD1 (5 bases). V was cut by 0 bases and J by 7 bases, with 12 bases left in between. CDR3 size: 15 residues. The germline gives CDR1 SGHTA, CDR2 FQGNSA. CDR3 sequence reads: CASSLAGQGIGELFF. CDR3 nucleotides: TGTGCCAGCAGCTTAGCGGGTCAGGGAATCGGGGAGCTGTTTTTT.

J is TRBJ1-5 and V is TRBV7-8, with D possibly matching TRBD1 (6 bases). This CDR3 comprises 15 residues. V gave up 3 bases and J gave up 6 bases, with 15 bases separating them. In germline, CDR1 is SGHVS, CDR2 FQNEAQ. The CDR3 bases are TGTGCCAGCAGCTTCGACACAGGGCCGTCTCAGCCCCAGCATTTT. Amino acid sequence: CASSFDTGPSQPQHF.

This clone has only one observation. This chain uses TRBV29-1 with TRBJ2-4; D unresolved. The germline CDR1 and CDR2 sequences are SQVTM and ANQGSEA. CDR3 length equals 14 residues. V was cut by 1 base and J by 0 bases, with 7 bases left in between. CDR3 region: CSVEGGEAKNIQYF. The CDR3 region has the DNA TGCAGCGTTGAAGGTGGGGAAGCCAAAAACATTCAGTACTTC.

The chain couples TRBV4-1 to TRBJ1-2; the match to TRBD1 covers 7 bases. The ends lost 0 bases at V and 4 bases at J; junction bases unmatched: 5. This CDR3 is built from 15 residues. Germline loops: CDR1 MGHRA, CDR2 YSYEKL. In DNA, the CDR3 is TGCGCCAGCAGCCAAGAGGGGACAGCTTCCTATGGCTACACCTTC. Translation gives CASSQEGTASYGYTF.

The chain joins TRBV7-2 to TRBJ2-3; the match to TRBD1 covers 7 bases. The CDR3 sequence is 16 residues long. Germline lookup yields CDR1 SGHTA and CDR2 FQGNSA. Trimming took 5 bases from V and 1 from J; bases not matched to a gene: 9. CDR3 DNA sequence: TGTGCCAGCAGCAAGACACAGGGGTTGGGCACAGATACGCAGTATTTT. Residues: CASSKTQGLGTDTQYF.

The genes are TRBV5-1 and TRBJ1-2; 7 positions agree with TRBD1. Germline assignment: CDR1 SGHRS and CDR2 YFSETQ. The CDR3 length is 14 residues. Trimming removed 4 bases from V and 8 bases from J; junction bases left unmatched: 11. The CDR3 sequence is CASSRTLQGNGYTF. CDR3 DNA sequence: TGCGCCAGCAGCCGGACATTACAGGGGAACGGCTACACCTTC. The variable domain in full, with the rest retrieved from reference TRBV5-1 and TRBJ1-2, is KAGVTQTPRYLIKTRGQQVTLSCSPISGHRSVSWYQQTPGQGLQFLFEYFSETQRNKGNFPGRFSGRQFSNSRSEMNVSTLELGDSALYLCASSRTLQGNGYTFGSGTRLTVV.

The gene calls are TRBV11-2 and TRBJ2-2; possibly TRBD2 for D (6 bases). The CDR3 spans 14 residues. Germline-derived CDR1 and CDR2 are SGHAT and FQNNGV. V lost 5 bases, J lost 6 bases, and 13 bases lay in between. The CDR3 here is CASSEGLSSGELFF. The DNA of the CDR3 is TGTGCCAGCAGCGAGGGACTCAGCTCCGGGGAGCTGTTTTTT. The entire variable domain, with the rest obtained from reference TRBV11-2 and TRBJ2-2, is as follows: EAGVAQSPRYKIIEKRQSVAFWCNPISGHATLYWYQQILGQGPKLLIQFQNNGVVDDSQLPKDRFSAERLKGVDSTLKIQPAKLEDSAVYLCASSEGLSSGELFFGEGSRLTVL.

In DNA, the CDR3 is TGTGCCAGCAGCCCCTTCTCCGGGGCTGAAGCTTTCTTT. Its translation: CASSPFSGAEAFF. The genes are TRBV11-2 and TRBJ1-1, with unresolved D. Germline CDR1 reads SGHAT; CDR2 reads FQNNGV. The CDR3 loop spans 13 amino acids. Trimming removed 5 bases from V and 6 bases from J, with 13 bases in between.

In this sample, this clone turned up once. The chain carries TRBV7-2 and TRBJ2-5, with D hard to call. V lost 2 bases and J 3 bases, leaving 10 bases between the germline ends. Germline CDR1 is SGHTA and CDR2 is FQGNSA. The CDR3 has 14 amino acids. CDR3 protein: CASSLRPNEETQYF. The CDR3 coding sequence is TGTGCCAGCAGCTTAAGACCGAACGAAGAGACCCAGTACTTC.

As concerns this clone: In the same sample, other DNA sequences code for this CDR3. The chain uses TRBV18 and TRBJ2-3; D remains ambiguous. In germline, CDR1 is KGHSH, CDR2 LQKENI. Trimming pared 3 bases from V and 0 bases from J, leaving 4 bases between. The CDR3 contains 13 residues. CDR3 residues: CASSPPSTDTQYF. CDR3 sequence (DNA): TGTGCCAGCTCACCCCCAAGCACAGATACGCAGTATTTT. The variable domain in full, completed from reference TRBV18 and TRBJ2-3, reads NAGVMQNPRHLVRRRGQEARLRCSPMKGHSHVYWYRQLPEEGLKFMVYLQKENIIDESGMPKERFSAEFPKEGPSILRIQQVVRGDSAAYFCASSPPSTDTQYFGPGTRLTVL.

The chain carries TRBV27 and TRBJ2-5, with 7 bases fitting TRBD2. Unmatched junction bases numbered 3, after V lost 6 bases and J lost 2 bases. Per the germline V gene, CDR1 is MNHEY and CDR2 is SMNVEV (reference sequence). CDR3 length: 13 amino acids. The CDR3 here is CASRPGGQETQYF. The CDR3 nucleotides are TGTGCCAGCAGACCGGGGGGTCAAGAGACCCAGTACTTC.

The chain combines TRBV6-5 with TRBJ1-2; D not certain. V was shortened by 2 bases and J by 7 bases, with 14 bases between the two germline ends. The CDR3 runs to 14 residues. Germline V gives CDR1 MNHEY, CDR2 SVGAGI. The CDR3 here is CASSYQSGVAGYTF. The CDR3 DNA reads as TGTGCCAGCAGTTACCAGAGTGGGGTTGCTGGCTACACCTTC.

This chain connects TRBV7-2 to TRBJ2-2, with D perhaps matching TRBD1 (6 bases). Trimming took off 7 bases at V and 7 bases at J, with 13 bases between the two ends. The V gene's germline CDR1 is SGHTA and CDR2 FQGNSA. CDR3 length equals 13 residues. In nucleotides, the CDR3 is TGTGCCAGCACAGGGGCGCTCCACGGGGAGCTGTTTTTT. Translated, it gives CASTGALHGELFF.

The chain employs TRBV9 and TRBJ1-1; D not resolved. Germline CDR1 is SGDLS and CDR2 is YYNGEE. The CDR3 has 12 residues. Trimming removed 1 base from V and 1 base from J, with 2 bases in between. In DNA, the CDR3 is TGTGCCAGCAGCGTACAGAACACTGAAGCTTTCTTT. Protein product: CASSVQNTEAFF.

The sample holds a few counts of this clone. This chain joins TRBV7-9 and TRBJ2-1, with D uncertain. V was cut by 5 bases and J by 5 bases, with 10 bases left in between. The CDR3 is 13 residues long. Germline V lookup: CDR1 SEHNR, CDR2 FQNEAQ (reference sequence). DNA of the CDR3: TGTGCCAGCAGCCCATCCAACGACAATGAGCAGTTCTTC. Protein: CASSPSNDNEQFF. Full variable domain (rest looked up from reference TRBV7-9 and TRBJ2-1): DTGVSQNPRHKITKRGQNVTFRCDPISEHNRLYWYRQTLGQGPEFLTYFQNEAQLEKSRLLSDRFSAERPKGSFSTLEIQRTEQGDSAMYLCASSPSNDNEQFFGPGTRLTVL.

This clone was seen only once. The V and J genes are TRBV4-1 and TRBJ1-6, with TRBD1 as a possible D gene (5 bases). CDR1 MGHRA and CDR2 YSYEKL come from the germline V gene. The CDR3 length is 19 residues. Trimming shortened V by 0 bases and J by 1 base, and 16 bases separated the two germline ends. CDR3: CASSQDPNEGSSYNSPLHF. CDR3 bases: TGCGCCAGCAGCCAAGATCCAAACGAGGGGAGTTCCTATAATTCACCCCTCCACTTT.

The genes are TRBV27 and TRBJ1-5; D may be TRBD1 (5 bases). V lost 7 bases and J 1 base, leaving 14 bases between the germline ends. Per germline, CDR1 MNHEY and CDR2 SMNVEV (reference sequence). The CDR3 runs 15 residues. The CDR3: CASTAGGGSNQPQHF. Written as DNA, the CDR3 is TGTGCCAGCACAGCCGGGGGGGGGAGCAATCAGCCCCAGCATTTT.